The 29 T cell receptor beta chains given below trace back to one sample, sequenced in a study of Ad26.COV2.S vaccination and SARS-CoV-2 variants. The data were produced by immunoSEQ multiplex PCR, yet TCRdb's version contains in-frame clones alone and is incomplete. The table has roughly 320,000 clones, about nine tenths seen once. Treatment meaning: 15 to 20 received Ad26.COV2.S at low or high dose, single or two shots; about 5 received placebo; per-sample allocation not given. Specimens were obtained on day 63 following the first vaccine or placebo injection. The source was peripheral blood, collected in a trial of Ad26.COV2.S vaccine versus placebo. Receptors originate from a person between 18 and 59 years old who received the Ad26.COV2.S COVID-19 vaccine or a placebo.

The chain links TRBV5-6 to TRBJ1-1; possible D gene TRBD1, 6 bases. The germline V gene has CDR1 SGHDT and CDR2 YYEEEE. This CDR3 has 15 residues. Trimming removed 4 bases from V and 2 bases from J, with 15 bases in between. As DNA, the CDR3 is TGTGCCAGCAGCCCTATTGGACAGCAAAACACTGAAGCTTTCTTT. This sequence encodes CASSPIGQQNTEAFF.

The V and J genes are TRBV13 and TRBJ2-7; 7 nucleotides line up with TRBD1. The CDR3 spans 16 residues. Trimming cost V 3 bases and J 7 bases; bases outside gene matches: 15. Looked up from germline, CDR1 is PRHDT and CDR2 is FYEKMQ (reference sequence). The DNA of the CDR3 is TGTGCCAGCAGCTTGCCCAGGCGGGCTACAGGGGCTGAGCAGTACTTC. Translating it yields CASSLPRRATGAEQYF.

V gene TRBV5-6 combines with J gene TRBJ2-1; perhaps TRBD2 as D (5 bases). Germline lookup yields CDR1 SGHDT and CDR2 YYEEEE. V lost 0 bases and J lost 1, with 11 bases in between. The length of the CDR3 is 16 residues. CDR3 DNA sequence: TGTGCCAGCAGCTTGGTTCCGGGGAAATCCTACAATGAGCAGTTCTTC. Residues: CASSLVPGKSYNEQFF.

In DNA, the CDR3 is TGTGCCAGCAGCCATACTGGGGCCAACGTCCTGACTTTC. Protein sequence: CASSHTGANVLTF. The chain combines TRBV3-1 (or the pseudogene TRBV3-2) with TRBJ2-6; D not resolved. V was clipped by 3 bases and J by 2 bases, with 2 bases between them. The CDR3 extends over 13 amino acids. The germline V gene encodes CDR1 LGHDT and CDR2 YNNKEL (reference sequence).

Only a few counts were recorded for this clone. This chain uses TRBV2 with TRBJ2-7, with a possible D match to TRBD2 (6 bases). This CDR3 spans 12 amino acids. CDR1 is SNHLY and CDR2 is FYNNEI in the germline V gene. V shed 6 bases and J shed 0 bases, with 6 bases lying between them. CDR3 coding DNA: TGTGCCAGCAGGGGACTCTCCTACGAGCAGTACTTC. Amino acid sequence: CASRGLSYEQYF. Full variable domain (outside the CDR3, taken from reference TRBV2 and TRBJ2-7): EPEVTQTPSHQVTQMGQEVILRCVPISNHLYFYWYRQILGQKVEFLVSFYNNEISEKSEIFDDQFSVERPDGSNFTLKIRSTKLEDSAMYFCASRGLSYEQYFGPGTRLTVT.

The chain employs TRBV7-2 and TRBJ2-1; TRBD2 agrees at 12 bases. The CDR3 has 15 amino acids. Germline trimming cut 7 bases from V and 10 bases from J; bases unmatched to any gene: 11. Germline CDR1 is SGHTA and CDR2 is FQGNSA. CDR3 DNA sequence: TGTGCCAGCACCTCACTAGCGGGGGGATCCGGCGAGCAGTTCTTC. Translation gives CASTSLAGGSGEQFF.

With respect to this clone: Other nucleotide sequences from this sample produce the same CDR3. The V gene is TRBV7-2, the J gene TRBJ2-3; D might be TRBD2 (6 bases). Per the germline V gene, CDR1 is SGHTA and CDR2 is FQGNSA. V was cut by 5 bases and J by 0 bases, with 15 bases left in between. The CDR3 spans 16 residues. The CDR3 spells CASSPGTSTSTDTQYF. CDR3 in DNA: TGTGCCAGCAGCCCCGGGACTTCTACTAGCACAGATACGCAGTATTTT.

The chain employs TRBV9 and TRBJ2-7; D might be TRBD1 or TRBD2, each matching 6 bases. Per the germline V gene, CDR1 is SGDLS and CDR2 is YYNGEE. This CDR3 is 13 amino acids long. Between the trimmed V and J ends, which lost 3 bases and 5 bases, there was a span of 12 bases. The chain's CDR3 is CASSAWGADEQYF. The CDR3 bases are TGTGCCAGCAGCGCTTGGGGGGCTGACGAGCAGTACTTC.

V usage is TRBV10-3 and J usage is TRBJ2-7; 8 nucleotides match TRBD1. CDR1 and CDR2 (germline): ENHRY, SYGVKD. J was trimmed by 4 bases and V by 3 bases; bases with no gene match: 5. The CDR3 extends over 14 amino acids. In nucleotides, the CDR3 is TGTGCCATCAGTGACACGACAGGGGTATACGAGCAGTACTTC. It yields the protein CAISDTTGVYEQYF.

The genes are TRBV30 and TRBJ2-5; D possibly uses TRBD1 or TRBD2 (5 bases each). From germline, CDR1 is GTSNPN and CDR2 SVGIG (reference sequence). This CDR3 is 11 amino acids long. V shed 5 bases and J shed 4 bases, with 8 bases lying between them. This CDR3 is CAWGGGETQYF. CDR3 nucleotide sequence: TGTGCCTGGGGTGGGGGAGAGACCCAGTACTTC. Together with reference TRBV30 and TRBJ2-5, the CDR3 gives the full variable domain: SQTIHQWPATLVQPVGSPLSLECTVEGTSNPNLYWYRQAAGRGLQLLFYSVGIGQISSEVPQNLSASRPQDRQFILSSKKLLLSDSGFYLCAWGGGETQYFGPGTRLLVL.

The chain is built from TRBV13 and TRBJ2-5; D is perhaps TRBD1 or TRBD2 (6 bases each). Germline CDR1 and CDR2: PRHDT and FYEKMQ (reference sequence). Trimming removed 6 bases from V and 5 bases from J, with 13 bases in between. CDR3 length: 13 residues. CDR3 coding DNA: TGTGCCAGCAGTATAGGGGGGTGGGAGACCCAGTACTTC. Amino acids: CASSIGGWETQYF.

DNA for the CDR3: TGTGCCAGCAGTCTACCCACACTACAGCCTATTGAAAAACTGTTTTTT. Protein sequence: CASSLPTLQPIEKLFF. The chain uses TRBV6-4 and TRBJ1-4; D not certain. V gave up 5 bases and J gave up 7 bases, with 20 bases separating them. Germline assignment: CDR1 MRHNA and CDR2 SNTAGT. This CDR3 is built from 16 residues.

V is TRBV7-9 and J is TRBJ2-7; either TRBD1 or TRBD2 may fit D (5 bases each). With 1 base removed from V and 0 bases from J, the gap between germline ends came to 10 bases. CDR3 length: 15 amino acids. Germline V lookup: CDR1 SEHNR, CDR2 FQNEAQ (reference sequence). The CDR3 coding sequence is TGTGCCAGCAGCTTAGTGGGGACGGGCTCCTACGAGCAGTACTTC. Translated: CASSLVGTGSYEQYF.

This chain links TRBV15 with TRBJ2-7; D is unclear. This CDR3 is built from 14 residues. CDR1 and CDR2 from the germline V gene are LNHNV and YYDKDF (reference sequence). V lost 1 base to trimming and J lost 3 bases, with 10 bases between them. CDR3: CATSRGAVLYEQYF. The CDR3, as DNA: TGTGCCACCAGCAGAGGGGCGGTTCTCTACGAGCAGTACTTC. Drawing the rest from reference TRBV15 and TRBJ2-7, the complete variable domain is DAMVIQNPRYQVTQFGKPVTLSCSQTLNHNVMYWYQQKSSQAPKLLFHYYDKDFNNEADTPDNFQSRRPNTSFCFLDIRSPGLGDTAMYLCATSRGAVLYEQYFGPGTRLTVT.

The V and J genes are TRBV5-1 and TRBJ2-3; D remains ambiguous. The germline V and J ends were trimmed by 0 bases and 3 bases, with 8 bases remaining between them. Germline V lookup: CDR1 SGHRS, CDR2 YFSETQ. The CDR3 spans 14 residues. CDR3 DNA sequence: TGCGCCAGCAGCTTGGATCTGGGAACAGATACGCAGTATTTT. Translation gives CASSLDLGTDTQYF.

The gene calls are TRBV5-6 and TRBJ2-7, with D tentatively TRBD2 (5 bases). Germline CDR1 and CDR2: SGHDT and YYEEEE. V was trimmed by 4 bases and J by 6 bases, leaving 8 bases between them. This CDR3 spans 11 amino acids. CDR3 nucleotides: TGTGCCAGCAGCGCCGAGGGCGAGCAGTACTTC. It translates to CASSAEGEQYF. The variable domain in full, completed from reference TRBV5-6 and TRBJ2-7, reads DAGVTQSPTHLIKTRGQQVTLRCSPKSGHDTVSWYQQALGQGPQFIFQYYEEEERQRGNFPDRFSGHQFPNYSSELNVNALLLGDSALYLCASSAEGEQYFGPGTRLTVT.

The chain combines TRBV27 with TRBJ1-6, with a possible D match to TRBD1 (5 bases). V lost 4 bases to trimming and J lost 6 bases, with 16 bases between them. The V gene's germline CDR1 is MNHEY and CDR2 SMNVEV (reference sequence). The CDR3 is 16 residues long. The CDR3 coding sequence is TGTGCCAGCAGTTCGCCCCCGGGACGCCTTAATTCACCCCTCCACTTT. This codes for CASSSPPGRLNSPLHF.

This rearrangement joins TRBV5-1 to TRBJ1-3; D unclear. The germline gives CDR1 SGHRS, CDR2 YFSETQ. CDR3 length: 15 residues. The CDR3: CAQPAKIPGGNTIYF. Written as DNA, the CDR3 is TGCGCTCAGCCAGCAAAGATCCCGGGGGGAAACACCATATATTTT. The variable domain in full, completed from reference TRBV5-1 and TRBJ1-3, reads KAGVTQTPRYLIKTRGQQVTLSCSPISGHRSVSWYQQTPGQGLQFLFEYFSETQRNKGNFPGRFSGRQFSNSRSEMNVSTLELGDSALYLCAQPAKIPGGNTIYFGEGSWLTVV.

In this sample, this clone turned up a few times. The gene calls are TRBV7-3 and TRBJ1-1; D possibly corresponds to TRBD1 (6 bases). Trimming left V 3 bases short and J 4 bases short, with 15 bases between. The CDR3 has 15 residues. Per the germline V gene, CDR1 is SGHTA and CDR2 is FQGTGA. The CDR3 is CASSFSGAPGTEAFF. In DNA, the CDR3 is TGTGCCAGCAGCTTTTCGGGGGCGCCGGGCACTGAAGCTTTCTTT.

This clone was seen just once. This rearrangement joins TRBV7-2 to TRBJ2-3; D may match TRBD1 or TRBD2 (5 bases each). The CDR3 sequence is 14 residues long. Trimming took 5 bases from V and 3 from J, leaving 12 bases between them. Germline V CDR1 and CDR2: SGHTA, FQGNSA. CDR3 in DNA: TGTGCCAGCAGCGGAGCGTGGGGGACAGATACGCAGTATTTT. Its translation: CASSGAWGTDTQYF.

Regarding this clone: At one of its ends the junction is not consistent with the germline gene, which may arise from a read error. The CDR3 DNA reads as TGTGCCAGCAGCTTTGGGTTAATGGAGCACTTC. Amino acids: CASSFGLMEHF. The chain employs TRBV11-1 and TRBJ2-7; D gene uncertain. The CDR3 covers 11 residues. Germline assignment: CDR1 SGHAT and CDR2 FQDESV (reference sequence).

This CDR3 is CASQQGNQETQYF. DNA for the CDR3: TGTGCCAGCCAACAGGGGAACCAAGAGACCCAGTACTTC. The chain couples TRBV11-2 to TRBJ2-5; 7 bases match TRBD1. Looked up from germline, CDR1 is SGHAT and CDR2 is FQNNGV. The CDR3 has 13 amino acids. V lost 8 bases, J lost 0 bases, and 3 bases stayed unmatched.

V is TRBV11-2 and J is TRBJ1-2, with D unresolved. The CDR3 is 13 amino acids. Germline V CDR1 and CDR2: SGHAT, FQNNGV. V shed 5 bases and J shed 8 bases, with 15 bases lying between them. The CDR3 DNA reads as TGTGCCAGCAGCCCTGGGGTAGGGAGCGGCTACACCTTC. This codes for CASSPGVGSGYTF.

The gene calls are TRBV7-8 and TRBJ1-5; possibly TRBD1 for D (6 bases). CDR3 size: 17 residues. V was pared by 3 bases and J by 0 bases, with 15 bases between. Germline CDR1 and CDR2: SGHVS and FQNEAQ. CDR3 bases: TGTGCCAGCAGCTTTTCTAGAGGGGGAAGTAGCAATCAGCCCCAGCATTTT. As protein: CASSFSRGGSSNQPQHF.

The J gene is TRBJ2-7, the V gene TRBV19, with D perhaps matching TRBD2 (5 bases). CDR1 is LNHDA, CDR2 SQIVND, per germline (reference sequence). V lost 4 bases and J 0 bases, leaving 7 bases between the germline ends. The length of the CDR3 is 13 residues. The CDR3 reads CASSRRSSYEQYF. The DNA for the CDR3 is TGTGCCAGTAGTAGGAGGAGCTCCTACGAGCAGTACTTC.

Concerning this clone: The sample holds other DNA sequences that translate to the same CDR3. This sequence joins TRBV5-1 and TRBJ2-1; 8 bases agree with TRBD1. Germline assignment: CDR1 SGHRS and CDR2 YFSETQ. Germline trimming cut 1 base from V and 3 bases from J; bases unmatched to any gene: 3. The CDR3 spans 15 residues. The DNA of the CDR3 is TGCGCCAGCAGCTTGACAGGGGGAGGCTACAATGAGCAGTTCTTC. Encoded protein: CASSLTGGGYNEQFF.

The CDR3, as DNA: TGTGCCAGCAGCTTGCAGGGGGCCTATAATTCACCCCTCCACTTT. This translates into CASSLQGAYNSPLHF. The rearrangement links TRBV5-8 to TRBJ1-6, with 7 bases aligning to TRBD1. Germline V gene sequence: CDR1 SGHTS, CDR2 YDEGEE. Germline trimming cut 1 base from V and 2 bases from J; bases unmatched to any gene: 0. CDR3 size: 15 residues.

CDR3 DNA sequence: TGTGCCAGCAGCCGGGACAGGGTTAATGAAAAACTGTTTTTT. This gives the protein CASSRDRVNEKLFF. V is TRBV7-9 and J is TRBJ1-4, with 9 bases identical to TRBD1. Germline-derived CDR1 and CDR2 are SEHNR and FQNEAQ (reference sequence). There are 14 residues in the CDR3. The trim removed 5 bases at V and 4 bases at J, leaving 2 bases unmatched.

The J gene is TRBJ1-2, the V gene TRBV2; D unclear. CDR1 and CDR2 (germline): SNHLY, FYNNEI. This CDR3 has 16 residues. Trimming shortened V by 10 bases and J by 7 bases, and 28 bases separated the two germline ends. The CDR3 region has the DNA TGTGCCACCTATGAGCCCGGTAGAGTTCTACCTTCTGGCTACACCTTC. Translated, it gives CATYEPGRVLPSGYTF.